This T cell receptor beta chain was obtained from a study of graft-versus-host responses after intestinal transplantation. Whole-study findings and limits: HvG clone declines early post-transplant were associated with peak circulating GvH levels.

CDR1 is PRHDT and CDR2 is FYEKMQ in the germline V gene (reference sequence). Deletions cut 0 bases from V and 5 bases from J, with 16 bases between. The CDR3 runs 16 residues. About this clone: Antigen: not known.

This table comes from immunoSEQ multiplex PCR, and its TCRdb copy is limited to in-frame clones, with some not included. The sample contains tens of thousands of clones, approximately 93% of which appear only once. The sequencing used unstimulated CD8+ T cells sorted from spleen or lymph node cells, collected before transplant. This receptor was identified in a human donor who was the organ donor for an intestinal transplant. V usage is TRBV13 and J usage is TRBJ1-2, with D perhaps matching TRBD1 (6 bases). The CDR3 protein is CASSLGLRGAEYGYTF. In DNA, the CDR3 is TGTGCCAGCAGCTTAGGCCTAAGGGGGGCAGAGTATGGCTACACCTTC.